These 2 T cell receptor beta chains came from one sample sequenced in a study of blood T cell repertoires in COVID-19. The method was immunoSEQ multiplex PCR; TCRdb's version includes in-frame clones alone and lacks a portion of them. This table has about 140,000 clones, about four fifths appearing once. Specimen: peripheral blood. These receptors all come from a human donor in a cohort sampled during active COVID-19.

The chain employs TRBV6-5 and TRBJ1-1, with 10 nucleotides matching TRBD1. From germline, CDR1 is MNHEY and CDR2 SVGAGI. Germline trimming cut 6 bases from V and 7 bases from J; bases unmatched to any gene: 5. The CDR3 extends over 13 amino acids. The CDR3 nucleotides read TGTGCCAGCAGGACAGGGGGCGTCGGTGAAGCTTTCTTT. Translated, it gives CASRTGGVGEAFF.

The V and J genes are TRBV7-8 and TRBJ1-3; no definite D call. CDR1 is SGHVS and CDR2 is FQNEAQ in the germline V gene. The CDR3 has 16 amino acids. The V and J ends lost 5 bases and 0 bases respectively, with 14 bases between them. Written as DNA, the CDR3 is TGTGCCAGCAGCCCCAAGACGGGGAGCTCTGGAAACACCATATATTTT. The encoded protein is CASSPKTGSSGNTIYF.